This T cell receptor (beta chain) is from a study of T cells after yellow fever vaccination. Study information: In the case of low-cell-number fractions, SMART-Seq v4 Ultra Low Input was used for preparation. Study-level results: Most clones from primary vaccination resurfaced after the booster (approximately 95% CD4, 88% CD8). The secondary response was weaker but peaked faster, day 5 versus 15.

V was clipped by 0 bases and J by 4 bases, with 11 bases between them. Germline V gene sequence: CDR1 GTSNPN, CDR2 SVGIG (reference sequence). This CDR3 has 14 residues. Turning to this clonotype: Its antigen is still unknown.

The TCR cDNA carried a universal primer site and UMIs from 5'RACE template switching. TCRdb analysed the 5' RACE reads with MiXCR anew, one entry per CDR3 protein. The sample gives about 340,000 distinct CDR3 sequences, approximately 4.2% of which show up once; 24% is in the top ten. The genes are TRBV30 and TRBJ2-3; D not resolved. The sequencing here drew on PBMCs, taken 5 days after the yellow fever booster vaccination. The receptor was isolated from a man aged 18-30 years who received the YFV17D yellow fever vaccine. CDR3 in amino acids: CAWSVGGLADTQYF. The CDR3 nucleotides read TGTGCCTGGAGTGTGGGTGGCCTGGCAGATACGCAGTATTTT.